The 22 T cell receptor beta chains in this list originate from one sample, sequenced in a study of type 1 and type 2 diabetes patients. PCR was run on genomic DNA. The TCR beta CDR3 region was amplified using 30 forward and 13 reverse primers. Each CDR3 protein gets one entry after TCRdb re-called the multiplex PCR reads with MiXCR. The repertoire holds more than 250,000 distinct CDR3 sequences, around 47% seen once, with about an eighth in the top ten. Sequenced sample: peripheral blood mononuclear cells (PBMCs). Receptor source: a man in his late teens or twenties with type 2 diabetes.

This chain connects TRBV6-6 to TRBJ1-5; TRBD1 agrees at 8 bases. Germline values: CDR1 MNHNY, CDR2 SVGAGI (reference sequence). This CDR3 comprises 15 residues. V dropped 7 bases and J dropped 7; count of bases not matched to a gene: 12. The CDR3 coding sequence is TGTGCCAGCACCGCTGGGGCCGACAGGGGACAGCCCCAGCATTTT. Translation gives CASTAGADRGQPQHF.

The chain joins TRBV5-1 to TRBJ2-2; TRBD1 agrees at 7 bases. V lost 3 bases and J lost 7; bases outside the gene matches: 0. Germline V lookup: CDR1 SGHRS, CDR2 YFSETQ. This CDR3 has 12 residues. CDR3 amino acids: CASSWDSGELFF. In DNA, the CDR3 is TGCGCCAGCAGCTGGGACAGCGGGGAGCTGTTTTTT.

This clonotype was observed a handful of times. The chain joins TRBV18 to TRBJ2-1; unclear D gene. The CDR3 runs 12 residues. Germline V lookup: CDR1 KGHSH, CDR2 LQKENI. Trimming took 2 bases from V and 7 from J, leaving 6 bases between them. This CDR3 is CASSPMMNEQFF. The CDR3 nucleotides read TGTGCCAGCTCACCAATGATGAATGAGCAGTTCTTC. The full variable domain, its missing parts supplied by reference TRBV18 and TRBJ2-1, is NAGVMQNPRHLVRRRGQEARLRCSPMKGHSHVYWYRQLPEEGLKFMVYLQKENIIDESGMPKERFSAEFPKEGPSILRIQQVVRGDSAAYFCASSPMMNEQFFGPGTRLTVL.

The chain is built from TRBV2 and TRBJ2-3; TRBD2 aligns across 9 bases. Trimming cost V 4 bases and J 0 bases; bases outside gene matches: 8. Germline-derived CDR1 and CDR2 are SNHLY and FYNNEI. The CDR3 contains 17 residues. DNA of the CDR3: TGTGCCAGCAGTGGTCCCCTTAGCGGGGGCAGCACAGATACGCAGTATTTT. Its translation is CASSGPLSGGSTDTQYF.

CDR3 sequence (DNA): TGTGCCAGCAGCGTGGACGGATGCAATGAGCAGTTCTTC. Its translation: CASSVDGCNEQFF. V and J are TRBV9 and TRBJ2-1; D gene unclear. CDR1 and CDR2 (germline): SGDLS, YYNGEE. The CDR3 runs 13 residues. Trimming took 2 bases from V and 6 from J, leaving 9 bases between them.

A few counts support this clonotype. The rearrangement links TRBV20-1 to TRBJ1-6, with TRBD1 as a possible D gene (5 bases). Germline-derived CDR1 and CDR2 are DFQATT and SNEGSKA (reference sequence). This CDR3 region has 13 residues. The V gene lost 0 bases and the J gene lost 10 bases, with 10 bases spanning the gap. Here the CDR3 reads CSAREGTRSPLHF. As DNA, the CDR3 is TGCAGTGCTAGAGAGGGGACGAGATCACCCCTCCACTTT.

The genes are TRBV4-2 and TRBJ1-3; perhaps TRBD1 as D (5 bases). This CDR3 spans 13 amino acids. V was trimmed by 8 bases and J by 0 bases, leaving 8 bases between them. The germline V gene has CDR1 LGHNA and CDR2 YNFKEQ. The CDR3 nucleotides read TGTGCCAGCGGGGCGAGCTCTGGAAACACCATATATTTT. Its protein product is CASGASSGNTIYF.

This chain connects TRBV11-3 to TRBJ1-1; maybe TRBD1 (5 bases). Between the trimmed V and J ends, which lost 8 bases and 6 bases, there was a span of 13 bases. The CDR3 consists of 12 residues. Germline V gene lookup returns CDR1 SGHNT and CDR2 YENEEA. In nucleotides, the CDR3 is TGTGCCAGCGGTTCCGGGACCCCTGAAGCTTTCTTT. The encoded protein is CASGSGTPEAFF.

This clonotype has just a few counts. This sequence joins TRBV24-1 and TRBJ2-1, with D perhaps given as TRBD1 or TRBD2 (5 bases each). Germline V gene data show CDR1 as KGHDR and CDR2 as SFDVKD. CDR3 length: 12 residues. Trimming left V 9 bases short and J 8 bases short, with 13 bases between. CDR3 region: CATGTLGYEQFF. The CDR3 DNA sequence: TGTGCCACCGGGACCCTTGGGTATGAGCAGTTCTTC.

This clonotype was counted between two and nine times. The chain couples TRBV10-1 to TRBJ2-3, with D possibly TRBD2 on 6 matching bases. CDR1 is WNHNN and CDR2 is SYGVQD in the germline V gene (reference sequence). This CDR3 has 12 residues. V dropped 8 bases and J dropped 0 bases, with 6 bases sitting between them. The chain's CDR3 is CASGGSTDTQYF. The CDR3 nucleotides read TGCGCCAGCGGGGGGAGCACAGATACGCAGTATTTT.

As to this clonotype: This sequence may be a read error, since a much larger clone differs from it by one base. The chain couples TRBV6-1 to TRBJ1-2, with D tentatively TRBD1 (5 bases). Between the trimmed V and J ends, which lost 2 bases and 8 bases, there was a span of 9 bases. This CDR3 has 12 amino acids. CDR1 MNHNS and CDR2 SASEGT come from the germline V gene. In nucleotides, the CDR3 is TGTGCCAGCAGTGAAAAGGGGCGAGGCTACACCTTC. As protein: CASSEKGRGYTF.

This sequence joins TRBV6-1 and TRBJ2-5; 10 bases match TRBD1. Near its end, the DNA agrees better with TRBJ2-1, so the J call may be wrong. CDR1 MNHNS and CDR2 SASEGT come from the germline V gene. The CDR3 runs 14 residues. The CDR3 region is CASRPGQGLNEQFF. The CDR3 DNA reads as TGTGCCAGCAGGCCGGGACAGGGGTTGAATGAGCAGTTCTTC.

V gene TRBV6-1 combines with J gene TRBJ2-1; perhaps TRBD1 as D (6 bases). Between the trimmed V and J ends, which lost 5 bases and 3 bases, there was a span of 17 bases. This CDR3 is built from 16 residues. CDR1 MNHNS and CDR2 SASEGT come from the germline V gene. Here the CDR3 DNA reads TGTGCCAGCAGTTACTCGTCAGGGGCAAACTACAATGAGCAGTTCTTC. Residues: CASSYSSGANYNEQFF.

This rearrangement joins TRBV7-8 to TRBJ1-1; 8 bases agree with TRBD1. The CDR3 is 12 residues long. With V trimmed by 3 bases and J by 11 bases, 5 bases remained unmatched. Per the germline V gene, CDR1 is SGHVS and CDR2 is FQNEAQ. CDR3 amino acids: CASSFDRTGAFF. As DNA, the CDR3 is TGTGCCAGCAGCTTTGACAGGACAGGGGCTTTCTTT.

This clonotype was observed a handful of times. This sequence joins TRBV27 and TRBJ1-1, with no clear D. Germline lookup yields CDR1 MNHEY and CDR2 SMNVEV (reference sequence). Deletions cut 4 bases from V and 0 bases from J, with 6 bases between. This CDR3 is built from 13 residues. This CDR3 reads CASSYSLNTEAFF. Written as DNA, the CDR3 is TGTGCCAGCAGTTACTCTTTGAACACTGAAGCTTTCTTT.

The CDR3 DNA follows: TGTGCCAGCAGTCACTCGGAGGGACGGGAAGCTTTCTTT. It specifies CASSHSEGREAFF. This sequence joins TRBV12-3 or TRBV12-4 and TRBJ1-1, with D maybe TRBD1 (5 bases). Trimming pared 5 bases from V and 8 bases from J, leaving 15 bases between. This CDR3 has 13 residues.

The CDR3 bases are TGTGCCAGCATGGGTTCCTACGAGCAGTACTTC. The encoded protein is CASMGSYEQYF. The chain has TRBV25-1 and TRBJ2-7, with D hard to call. From germline, CDR1 is MGHDK and CDR2 SYGVNS. CDR3 length: 11 residues. The V end lost 7 bases, the J end lost 1 base, and 5 bases lay between the germline ends.

At least ten counts were recorded for this clonotype. The CDR3 spells CASRRQGGNTEAFF. The CDR3 nucleotides read TGTGCCAGCAGAAGACAGGGGGGGAACACTGAAGCTTTCTTT. The chain combines TRBV25-1 with TRBJ1-1; 9 bases are shared with TRBD1. The CDR3 is made up of 14 amino acids. Germline-derived CDR1 and CDR2 are MGHDK and SYGVNS. J gave up 1 base and V 6 bases, and 3 bases lay outside the gene matches.

This sequence joins TRBV7-9 and TRBJ2-3; D remains ambiguous. This CDR3 has 15 amino acids. Germline V gene sequence: CDR1 SEHNR, CDR2 FQNEAQ (reference sequence). V was clipped by 5 bases and J by 1 base, with 13 bases between them. The CDR3 here is CASSRSRAGTDTQYF. For the CDR3, the DNA is TGTGCCAGCAGCCGTAGCCGGGCCGGCACAGATACGCAGTATTTT.

This sequence joins TRBV12-5 and TRBJ1-2; D remains unclear. The ends were cut back, 4 bases at V and 8 bases at J, with 8 bases in the middle. This CDR3 is built from 11 residues. The V gene's germline CDR1 is LGHNT and CDR2 FRNRAP. The chain's CDR3 is CASGSLRGYTF. The CDR3 DNA is TGTGCTAGTGGTTCGCTGAGGGGCTACACCTTC.

The rearrangement links TRBV7-8 to TRBJ2-5; TRBD2 matches 9 bases. The J call may not be correct, given that the DNA end is closer to TRBJ2-1. There are 15 residues in the CDR3. CDR1 is SGHVS and CDR2 is FQNEAQ in the germline V gene. CDR3 in DNA: TGTGCCAGCAGTCCTATAGCGGGAGTGGGGGTTGAGCAGTTCTTC. It translates to CASSPIAGVGVEQFF.

Concerning this clonotype: A much larger clone lies a single base off, so this may be a read error. The chain has TRBV19 and TRBJ1-1; D remains unclear. CDR3 length: 12 amino acids. Germline V CDR1 and CDR2: LNHDA, SQIVND (reference sequence). Trimming removed 5 bases from V and 9 bases from J, with 13 bases in between. CDR3 sequence reads: CASSHGPAQAFF. The CDR3, as DNA: TGTGCCAGTAGTCATGGGCCAGCTCAAGCTTTCTTT.